The rows below give T cell receptor beta chains drawn from one sample of a study of blood T cell repertoires in COVID-19. Generated by immunoSEQ multiplex PCR, the TCRdb table keeps only in-frame clones and is missing some. The sample has about 300,000 clones; approximately 88% are singletons. The sample consisted of peripheral blood. The receptor set was obtained from a man aged 18 to 30 who had recovered from COVID-19. Both conserved end residues are part of each CDR3. The order of the fields is J gene, clone size, V gene, D gene, CDR3 DNA, CDR3 protein. D genes are given only for firm matches. Some rows mark clone size as missing; the rest say once, few, many or name a class of expanded clone.

TRBJ1-1 | NA | TRBV5-6 | TRBD1 | TGTGCCAGCAGCTTAGGGGGCGGGGTTTTGAACACTGAAGCTTTCTTT | CASSLGGGVLNTEAFF
TRBJ2-2 | NA | TRBV19 | TRBD2 | TGTGCCAGTAGTATAAGCGGGGGCCCCACCGGGGAGCTGTTTTTT | CASSISGGPTGELFF
TRBJ1-5 | NA | TRBV28 | TRBD1 | TGTGCCAGCAGTTTAAGGGGACAGGGTCGCCAGCCCCAGCATTTT | CASSLRGQGRQPQHF
TRBJ2-5 | NA | TRBV7-2 | NA | TGTGCCAGCAGCTATGGAGGGGGCGGATCGGAGACCCAGTACTTC | CASSYGGGGSETQYF
TRBJ2-7 | NA | TRBV11-1 | TRBD1 | TGTGCCAGCAGCCACCGGGACAGGGTAGGCGAGCAGTACTTC | CASSHRDRVGEQYF
TRBJ1-1 | NA | TRBV14 | TRBD1 | TGTGCCAGCAGCCAAGGGGTCAGGGGGCCGAGTGAAGCTTTCTTT | CASSQGVRGPSEAFF
TRBJ1-1 | NA | TRBV2 | NA | TGTGCCAGCAGTGTTCCGGGACACAACACTGAAGCTTTCTTT | CASSVPGHNTEAFF
TRBJ2-7 | NA | TRBV10-3 | TRBD2 | TGTGCCATCAGTGGGGGGACTAGCGTCACCTACGAGCAGTACTTC | CAISGGTSVTYEQYF
TRBJ1-1 | NA | TRBV11-2 | NA | TGTGCCAGCAGCTTTCCCCAGAGGCGCACTGAAGCTTTCTTT | CASSFPQRRTEAFF
TRBJ1-6 | NA | TRBV10-3 | TRBD1 | TGTGCCATCAGTGAGTTACAATTCACCTCGGGACAGTCAGGTTCACCCCTCCACTTT | CAISELQFTSGQSGSPLHF
TRBJ2-2 | NA | TRBV19 | TRBD1 | TGTGCCAGTAGTCGACAGGGGGCCGGGGAGCTGTTTTTT | CASSRQGAGELFF
TRBJ2-1 | NA | TRBV18 | TRBD2 | TGTGCCAGCTCACCAACTAGCGGGAGGGCCGGTGCCTACAATGAGCAGTTCTTC | CASSPTSGRAGAYNEQFF
TRBJ1-2 | NA | TRBV3-1/TRBV3-2 | NA | TGTGCCAGCAGCCAAGAGATAACAGCCCCTAACTATGGCTACACCTTC | CASSQEITAPNYGYTF
TRBJ1-5 | NA | TRBV2 | NA | TGTGCCAGCAGTCGAGGTAATAGCAATCAGCCCCAGCATTTT | CASSRGNSNQPQHF
TRBJ1-2 | NA | TRBV12-3/TRBV12-4 | TRBD1 | TGTGCCAGCAGTTTGGGACAGGGGTATGGCTACACCTTC | CASSLGQGYGYTF
TRBJ2-4 | NA | TRBV4-1 | TRBD1 | TGCGCCAGCAGCCAAGGGACAGGGGTGGACATTCAGTACTTC | CASSQGTGVDIQYF
TRBJ2-7 | once | TRBV18 | NA | TGTGCCAGCTCACCCTATGACAGCCCTTCGGAGCAGTACTTC | CASSPYDSPSEQYF
TRBJ2-1 | NA | TRBV10-3 | TRBD2 | TGTGCCATCAGGCTGTCAAATAGCGGGAGGAGAGGGGCTGACAATGAGCAGTTCTTC | CAIRLSNSGRRGADNEQFF
TRBJ1-2 | NA | TRBV6-5 | NA | TGTGCCATCAAAGCTGACAGTCACTATGGCTACACCTTC | CAIKADSHYGYTF
TRBJ1-3 | NA | TRBV9 | NA | TGTGCCAGCAGCGTAGTGGGGGCCAGGTGGTCTGGAAACACCATATATTTT | CASSVVGARWSGNTIYF
TRBJ1-4 | NA | TRBV4-1 | TRBD1 | TGCGCCAGCAGCCAAGGGACAGGGCTCATCGAAAAACTGTTTTTT | CASSQGTGLIEKLFF
TRBJ2-2 | NA | TRBV12-5 | TRBD1 | TGTGCTAGTGGCTATGGACAGGGGTACTCCGGGGAGCTGTTTTTT | CASGYGQGYSGELFF
TRBJ2-2 | NA | TRBV7-7 | NA | TGTGCCAGCAGCTTAAGGCGGGATGGCACCGGGGAGCTGTTTTTT | CASSLRRDGTGELFF
TRBJ1-2 | NA | TRBV7-2 | NA | TGTGCCAGCAGCTTACAGGGGAACTATGGCTACACCTTC | CASSLQGNYGYTF
TRBJ2-1 | NA | TRBV14 | TRBD2 | TGTGCCAGCAGCCAAGCCCGACTAGCGGGAGACGCCGATGAGCAGTTCTTC | CASSQARLAGDADEQFF
TRBJ1-3 | NA | TRBV25-1 | NA | TGTGCCAGCAGTGAGACGGGGTCCTCTGGAAACACCATATATTTT | CASSETGSSGNTIYF
TRBJ2-5 | NA | TRBV5-6 | NA | TGTGCCAGCAGCTCCGGACACTGGGAGACCCAGTACTTC | CASSSGHWETQYF
TRBJ2-5 | once | TRBV7-8 | TRBD1 | TGTGCCAGCAGCGCGGTCGGGACAGGGGAGACCCAGTACTTC | CASSAVGTGETQYF
TRBJ1-2 | NA | TRBV7-9 | NA | TGTGCCAGCCAGGGCCCAGAGGCTAACTATGGCTACACCTTC | CASQGPEANYGYTF
TRBJ1-2 | NA | TRBV10-2 | NA | TGCGCCAGCAGTGATTTCAATTTCGGGGGTGGCTACACCTTC | CASSDFNFGGGYTF
TRBJ1-1 | NA | TRBV5-4 | NA | TGTGCCAGCAGCTGGGGCCTGAACACTGAAGCTTTCTTT | CASSWGLNTEAFF
TRBJ2-1 | NA | TRBV4-2 | TRBD2 | TGTGCCAGCAGCCAAACTAGCGGGGGGGCCCACAATGAGCAGTTCTTC | CASSQTSGGAHNEQFF
TRBJ1-6 | few | TRBV7-9 | TRBD1 | TGTGCCAGCAGCGCATGGACAGGGGGTAATTCACCCCTCCACTTT | CASSAWTGGNSPLHF
TRBJ2-2 | NA | TRBV27 | NA | TGTGCCAGCATGGGTCTGGCAGCGATCACCGGGGAGCTGTTTTTT | CASMGLAAITGELFF
TRBJ2-4 | NA | TRBV3-1/TRBV3-2 | TRBD1 | TGTGCCAGCAGCCAGAACAGGGGGGCCAAAAACATTCAGTACTTC | CASSQNRGAKNIQYF
TRBJ1-1 | NA | TRBV7-2 | NA | TGTGCCAGCAGCTTACAAGGATTGAGGTGGAACACTGAAGCTTTCTTT | CASSLQGLRWNTEAFF
TRBJ2-7 | NA | TRBV12-5 | TRBD2 | TGTGCTAGTGGTTTGGTACTGTTAGGACTAGCGGAGGACGAGCAGTACTTC | CASGLVLLGLAEDEQYF
TRBJ1-1 | NA | TRBV29-1 | NA | TGCAGCGTTGAAGATAAACGGGGCACTGAAGCTTTCTTT | CSVEDKRGTEAFF
TRBJ1-6 | NA | TRBV5-1 | NA | TGCGCCAGCAGCGACCAGGGGCCTGGGAGATCCTATAATTCACCCCTCCACTTT | CASSDQGPGRSYNSPLHF
TRBJ1-1 | NA | TRBV9 | NA | TGTGCCAGCAGCGCCCACAGGAACACTGAAGCTTTCTTT | CASSAHRNTEAFF
TRBJ2-5 | few | TRBV7-9 | NA | TGTGCCAGCAGCTTAAGGGCGGGGAAAGAGACCCAGTACTTC | CASSLRAGKETQYF
TRBJ2-1 | NA | TRBV6-5 | NA | TGTGCCAGCAGCATCGACTCAAGCTCCTACAATGAGCAGTTCTTC | CASSIDSSSYNEQFF